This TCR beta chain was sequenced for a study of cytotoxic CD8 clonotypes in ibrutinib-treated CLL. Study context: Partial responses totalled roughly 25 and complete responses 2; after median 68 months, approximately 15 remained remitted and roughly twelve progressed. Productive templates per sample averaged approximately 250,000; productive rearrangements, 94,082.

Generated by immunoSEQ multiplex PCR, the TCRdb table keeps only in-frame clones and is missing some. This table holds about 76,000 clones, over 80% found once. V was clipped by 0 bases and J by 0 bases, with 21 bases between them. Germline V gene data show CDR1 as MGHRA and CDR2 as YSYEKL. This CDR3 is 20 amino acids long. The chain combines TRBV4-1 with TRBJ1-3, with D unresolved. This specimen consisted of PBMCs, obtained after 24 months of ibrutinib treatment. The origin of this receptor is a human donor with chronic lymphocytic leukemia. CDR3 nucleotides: TGCGCCAGCAGCCAAGATCCGGGTCGTCTTGAGGGCAGCTCTGGAAACACCATATATTTT. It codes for CASSQDPGRLEGSSGNTIYF.